This TCR beta chain was identified during a study of control samples from healthy donors and cancer patients. Some clones are missing from TCRdb's copy, which holds only in-frame ones; the method was immunoSEQ multiplex PCR. The sample shows 75,000 to 95,000 clones, nearly 90% of them seen only once. V lost 0 bases and J 0 bases, leaving 9 bases between the germline ends. Germline lookup yields CDR1 SGDLS and CDR2 YYNGEE. The length of the CDR3 is 15 residues. The V and J genes are TRBV9 and TRBJ1-1; no reliable D call. The TCR was taken from a woman in her 50s in good health. Sample: blood. The CDR3 DNA reads as TGTGCCAGCAGCGTAGGCTGGATCATGAACACTGAAGCTTTCTTT. Residues: CASSVGWIMNTEAFF.